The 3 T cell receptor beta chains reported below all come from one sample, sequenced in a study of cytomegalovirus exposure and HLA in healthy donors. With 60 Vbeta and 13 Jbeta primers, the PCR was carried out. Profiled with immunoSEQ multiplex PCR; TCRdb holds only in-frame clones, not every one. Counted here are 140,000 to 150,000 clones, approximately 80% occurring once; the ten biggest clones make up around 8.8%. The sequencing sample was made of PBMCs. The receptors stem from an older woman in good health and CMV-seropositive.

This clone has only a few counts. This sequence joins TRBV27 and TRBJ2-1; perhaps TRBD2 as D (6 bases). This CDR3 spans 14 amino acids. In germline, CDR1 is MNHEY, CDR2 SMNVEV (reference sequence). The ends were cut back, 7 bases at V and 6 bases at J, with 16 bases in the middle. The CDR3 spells CASTGSQAVNEQFF. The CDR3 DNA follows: TGTGCCAGCACCGGGAGCCAAGCCGTCAATGAGCAGTTCTTC.

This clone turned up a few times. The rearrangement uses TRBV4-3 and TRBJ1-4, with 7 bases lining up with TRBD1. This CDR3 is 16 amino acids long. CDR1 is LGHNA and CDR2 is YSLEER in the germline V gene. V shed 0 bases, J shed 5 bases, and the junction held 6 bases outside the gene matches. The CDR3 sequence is CASSQDLVGGNEKLFF. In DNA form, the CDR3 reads TGCGCCAGCAGCCAAGATTTGGTAGGGGGCAATGAAAAACTGTTTTTT.

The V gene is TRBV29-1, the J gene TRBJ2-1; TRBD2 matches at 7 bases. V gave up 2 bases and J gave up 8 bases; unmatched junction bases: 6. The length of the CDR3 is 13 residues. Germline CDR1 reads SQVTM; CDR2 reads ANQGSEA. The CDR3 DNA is TGCAGCGTTGAAAAGCGGGACCACCATGAGCAGTTCTTC. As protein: CSVEKRDHHEQFF.